These T cell receptor beta chains were read from a single sample in a study of PD-L1 blockade in urothelial cancer. Using immunoSEQ multiplex PCR, the repertoire was profiled, and TCRdb retains in-frame clones only, with some absent. The profile covers tens of thousands of clones, with about four fifths appearing a single time and around 5.7% taken by the ten largest. The specimen comprised PBMCs, sampled around atezolizumab (anti-PD-L1) treatment. Every receptor here comes from a man in his 70s with urothelial cancer. Both conserved end residues are part of each CDR3. Each record gives: D gene, V gene, J gene, CDR3 protein, CDR3 DNA. A D gene is named only where the DNA matches it firmly.

D: TRBD1
V: TRBV9
J: TRBJ1-1
CDR3: CASSLGQDPMNTEAFF
DNA: TGTGCCAGCAGCCTCGGACAGGATCCTATGAACACTGAAGCTTTCTTT

D: -
V: TRBV5-6
J: TRBJ2-5
CDR3: CASSLEVGATQYF
DNA: TGTGCCAGCAGCTTGGAGGTTGGGGCGACCCAGTACTTC

D: -
V: TRBV6-6
J: TRBJ2-4
CDR3: CASSRTRSGAKNIQYF
DNA: TGTGCCAGCAGCAGGACCCGGAGCGGGGCCAAAAACATTCAGTACTTC

D: -
V: TRBV19
J: TRBJ1-5
CDR3: CASSWRVDQPQHF
DNA: TGTGCCAGTAGTTGGAGGGTTGATCAGCCCCAGCATTTT

D: -
V: TRBV30
J: TRBJ2-2
CDR3: CAWSLPGGNGELFF
DNA: TGTGCCTGGAGTCTGCCTGGCGGGAACGGGGAGCTGTTTTTT

D: -
V: TRBV18
J: TRBJ1-2
CDR3: CASSPSGAEYGYTF
DNA: TGTGCCAGCTCACCAAGCGGGGCCGAGTATGGCTACACCTTC

D: -
V: TRBV19
J: TRBJ2-4
CDR3: CASSIESGVGNIQYF
DNA: TGTGCCAGTAGTATAGAGTCAGGGGTAGGAAACATTCAGTACTTC

D: TRBD2
V: TRBV7-2
J: TRBJ2-5
CDR3: CASTPQPAGEETQYF
DNA: TGTGCCAGCACTCCACAACCAGCGGGAGAAGAGACCCAGTACTTC

D: TRBD1
V: TRBV10-3
J: TRBJ1-2
CDR3: CAIGQAVNYGYTF
DNA: TGTGCCATCGGACAGGCGGTTAACTATGGCTACACCTTC

D: TRBD2
V: TRBV19
J: TRBJ2-3
CDR3: CASSSHTSGGAYTQYF
DNA: TGTGCCAGTAGTAGTCATACTAGCGGGGGGGCGTATACGCAGTATTTT

D: TRBD1
V: TRBV6-5
J: TRBJ1-1
CDR3: CASSWSGTGGGEAFF
DNA: TGTGCCAGCAGTTGGTCCGGGACAGGGGGCGGTGAAGCTTTCTTT

D: TRBD2
V: TRBV27
J: TRBJ2-5
CDR3: CASSPLQTSGETQYF
DNA: TGTGCCAGCAGCCCTCTCCAGACTAGCGGAGAGACCCAGTACTTC

D: TRBD1
V: TRBV29-1
J: TRBJ2-7
CDR3: CSVAGQGTPYEQYF
DNA: TGCAGCGTTGCCGGACAGGGGACACCCTACGAGCAGTACTTC

D: -
V: TRBV7-9
J: TRBJ2-3
CDR3: CASSLDHGTDTQYF
DNA: TGTGCCAGCAGCTTAGATCACGGTACAGATACGCAGTATTTT